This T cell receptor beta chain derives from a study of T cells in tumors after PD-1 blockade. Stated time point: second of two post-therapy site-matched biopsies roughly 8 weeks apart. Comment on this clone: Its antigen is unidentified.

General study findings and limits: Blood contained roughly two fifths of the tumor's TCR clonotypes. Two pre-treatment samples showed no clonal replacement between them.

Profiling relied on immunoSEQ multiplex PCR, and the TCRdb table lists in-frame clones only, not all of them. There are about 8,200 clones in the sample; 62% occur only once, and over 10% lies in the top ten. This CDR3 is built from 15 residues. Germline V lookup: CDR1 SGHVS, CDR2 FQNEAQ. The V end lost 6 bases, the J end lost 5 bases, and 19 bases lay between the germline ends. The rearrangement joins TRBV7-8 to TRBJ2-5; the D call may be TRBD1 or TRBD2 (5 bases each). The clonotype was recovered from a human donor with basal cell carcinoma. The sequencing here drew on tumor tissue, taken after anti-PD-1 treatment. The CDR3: CASRTPGPRDETQYF. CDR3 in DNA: TGTGCCAGCAGGACACCGGGACCGCGAGATGAGACCCAGTACTTC.